Sequencing of this T cell receptor (beta chain) was carried out in a study of T-cell reconstitution after alpha-beta-depleted transplantation in children. The study's findings and limits: The origin of high day-60 TCRbeta diversity in some patients lay in surviving recipient T cells and thymic progenitors. About two months after transplant, alpha-beta T cells reportedly came from several hundred expanded graft clones.

Points on this clonotype: What it binds is unknown.

Unique molecular identifiers were incorporated when the TCRbeta library was constructed. TCRdb ran MiXCR on the PCR reads and lists one entry per CDR3 protein. The sample has 17,000 or so distinct CDR3 sequences; around 12% are singletons. The V end was cut by 4 bases, the J end by 5 bases, with 13 bases between. Germline V CDR1 and CDR2: SGHNT, YYREEE (reference sequence). The CDR3 is made up of 13 amino acids. The chain employs TRBV5-4 and TRBJ2-7; possible D gene TRBD1, 5 bases. Sequenced material: PBMCs, mostly from graft donor cells, taken 180 days after TCRalphabeta/CD19-depleted stem cell transplant. The receptor was derived from a boy younger than two who had a stem cell transplant for Wiskott-Aldrich syndrome, so the T cells may come from the graft donor. Here the CDR3 reads CASSTDSRNEQYF. CDR3 coding DNA: TGTGCCAGCAGCACTGACAGTCGCAACGAGCAGTACTTC. The full variable domain, completed using reference TRBV5-4 and TRBJ2-7, is ETGVTQSPTHLIKTRGQQVTLRCSSQSGHNTVSWYQQALGQGPQFIFQYYREEENGRGNFPPRFSGLQFPNYSSELNVNALELDDSALYLCASSTDSRNEQYFGPGTRLTVT.